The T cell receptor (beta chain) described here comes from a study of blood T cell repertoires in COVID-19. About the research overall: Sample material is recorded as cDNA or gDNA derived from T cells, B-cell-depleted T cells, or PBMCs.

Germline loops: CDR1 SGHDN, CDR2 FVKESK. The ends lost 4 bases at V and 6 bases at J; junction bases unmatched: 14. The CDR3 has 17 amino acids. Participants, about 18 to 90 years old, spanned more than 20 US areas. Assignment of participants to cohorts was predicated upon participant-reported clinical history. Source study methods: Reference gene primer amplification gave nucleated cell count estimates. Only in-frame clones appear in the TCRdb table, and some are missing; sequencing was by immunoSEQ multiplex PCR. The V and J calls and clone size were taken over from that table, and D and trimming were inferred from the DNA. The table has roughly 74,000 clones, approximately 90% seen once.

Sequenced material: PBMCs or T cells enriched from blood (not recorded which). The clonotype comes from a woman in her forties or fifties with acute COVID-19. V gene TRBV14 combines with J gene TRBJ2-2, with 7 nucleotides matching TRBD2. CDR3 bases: TGTGCCAGCAGCCGCCGCCTCTTTGCGGGAGAATCCGGGGAGCTGTTTTTT. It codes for CASSRRLFAGESGELFF.